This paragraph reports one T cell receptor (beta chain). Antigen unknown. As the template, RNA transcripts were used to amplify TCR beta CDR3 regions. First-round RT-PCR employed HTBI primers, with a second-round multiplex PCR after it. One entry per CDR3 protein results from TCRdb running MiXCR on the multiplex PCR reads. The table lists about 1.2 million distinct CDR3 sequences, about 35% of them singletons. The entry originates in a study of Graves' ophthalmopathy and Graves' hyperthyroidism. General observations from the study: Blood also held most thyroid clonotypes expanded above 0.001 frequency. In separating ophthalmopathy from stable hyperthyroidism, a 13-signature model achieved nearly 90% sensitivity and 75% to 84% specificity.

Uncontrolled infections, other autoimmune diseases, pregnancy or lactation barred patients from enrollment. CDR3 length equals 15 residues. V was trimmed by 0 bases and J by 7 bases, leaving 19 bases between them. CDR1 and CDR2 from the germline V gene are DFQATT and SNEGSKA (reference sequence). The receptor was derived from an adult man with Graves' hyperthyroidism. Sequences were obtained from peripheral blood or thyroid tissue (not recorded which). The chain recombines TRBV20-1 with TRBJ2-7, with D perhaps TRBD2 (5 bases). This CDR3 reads CSARDFSGGSGEQYF. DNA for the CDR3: TGCAGTGCTAGAGATTTCAGCGGCGGGTCGGGGGAGCAGTACTTC.